Presented here are 22 T cell receptor beta chains from one specimen sequenced in a study of blood T cells in healthy people across ages. A second roughly 6 to 11 cycle PCR used barcoded and J-beta primers. One entry per CDR3 protein, called by TCRdb with MiXCR from the 5' RACE reads. This sample carries around 1,600,000 distinct CDR3 sequences, approximately 42% of them seen once, and the ten largest clones take around 4%. The sequencing sample was made of blood. The receptors originated from a woman in her late teens or twenties in good health.

About this clonotype itself: The germline gene is not matched at one end of the junction; a read error may be the cause. The chain is built from TRBV7-2 and TRBJ2-1, with TRBD2 matching 13 bases. Looked up from germline, CDR1 is SGHTA and CDR2 is FQGNSA. The CDR3 is 17 residues long. In DNA, the CDR3 is TGTGCCAACAGCACCACTAGCGGGGGGGCATCCTACAATGAGCAGTTCTTC. Residues: CANSTTSGGASYNEQFF. Together with reference TRBV7-2 and TRBJ2-1, the CDR3 gives the full variable domain: GAGVSQSPSNKVTEKGKDVELRCDPISGHTALYWYRQSLGQGLEFLIYFQGNSAPDKSGLPSDRFSAERTGGSVSTLTIQRTQQEDSAVYLCANSTTSGGASYNEQFFGPGTRLTVL.

About this clonotype itself: A much larger clone differs by one base, so this may be a read error. The rearrangement joins TRBV25-1 to TRBJ2-5, with unresolved D. Near its end, the DNA agrees better with TRBJ2-7, so the J call may be wrong. CDR1 is MGHDK and CDR2 is SYGVNS in the germline V gene. The CDR3 totals 12 residues. The CDR3 loop reads CASQKDWYEQYF. CDR3 coding DNA: TGTGCCAGCCAAAAAGACTGGTACGAGCAGTACTTC.

Worth noting for this clonotype: Mismatch with germline at one junction end may stem from a read error. This CDR3 reads CASSLQESQYF. CDR3 in DNA: TGTGCCAGCAGCCTACAAGAGAGCCAGTACTTC. The chain employs TRBV3-1 and TRBJ2-5; no definite D call. Germline assignment: CDR1 LGHDT and CDR2 YNNKEL (reference sequence). This CDR3 contains 11 residues.

The V gene is TRBV19, the J gene TRBJ2-3, with 7 bases aligning to TRBD2. Germline loops: CDR1 LNHDA, CDR2 SQIVND (reference sequence). After removal of 4 bases from V and 0 bases from J, the junction contained 16 bases not matched to a gene. The CDR3 sequence is 19 residues long. The CDR3 coding sequence is TGTGCCAGTAGTACTCCCCTGGTCGGGCTAGCGGAGAGCACAGATACGCAGTATTTT. Translating it yields CASSTPLVGLAESTDTQYF.

The genes are TRBV12-3 or TRBV12-4 and TRBJ2-3, with 9 bases aligning to TRBD2. J lost 4 bases, V lost 3 bases, and 8 bases had no gene match. This CDR3 has 16 amino acids. The CDR3 loop reads CASSFPVRTSADTQYF. The CDR3 region has the DNA TGTGCCAGCAGTTTCCCCGTGCGGACTAGCGCAGATACGCAGTATTTT.

This clonotype was found a few times. Possible read error: a much larger clone is one base away. J is TRBJ2-7 and V is TRBV7-9, with 9 bases matching TRBD1. This CDR3 is 14 amino acids long. The ends lost 2 bases at V and 5 bases at J; junction bases unmatched: 4. CDR1 and CDR2 from the germline V gene are SEHNR and FQNEAQ (reference sequence). The CDR3 DNA is TGTGCCAGCAGCTTAATGACAGGGGGGGACGAGCAGTACTTC. Translating it yields CASSLMTGGDEQYF.

As to this clonotype: A junction boundary mismatches the germline segment, possibly from a read error. The chain is built from TRBV12-3 or TRBV12-4 and TRBJ2-3; 7 positions agree with TRBD1. The length of the CDR3 is 12 residues. The CDR3 here is CASSFGTDMQYF. CDR3 sequence (DNA): TGTGCCAGCAGTTTTGGGACAGATATGCAGTATTTT.

This chain uses TRBV29-1 with TRBJ2-7; D uncertain. Germline V lookup: CDR1 SQVTM, CDR2 ANQGSEA. V was clipped by 1 base and J by 3 bases, with 19 bases between them. This CDR3 is 16 amino acids long. CDR3 bases: TGCAGCGTTGAAGGCCCTGTAGGCGGAACTAACTACGAGCAGTACTTC. Its translation is CSVEGPVGGTNYEQYF.

The CDR3 DNA is TGTGCCAGCAGCCAAGCCGCCGCCTTCACCTACGAGCAGTACTTC. Protein: CASSQAAAFTYEQYF. The chain recombines TRBV3-1 with TRBJ2-7; D is undetermined. Per germline, CDR1 LGHDT and CDR2 YNNKEL (reference sequence). CDR3 size: 15 residues. V shed 1 base and J shed 2 bases, with 12 bases lying between them.

The gene calls are TRBV9 and TRBJ2-5; TRBD2 aligns across 9 bases. The CDR3 consists of 18 residues. V shed 2 bases and J 1 base; nucleotides not matched to a gene: 12. Germline lookup yields CDR1 SGDLS and CDR2 YYNGEE. The CDR3 reads CASSVSRWDSGSQETQYF. CDR3 bases: TGTGCCAGCAGCGTCTCCCGATGGGATAGCGGGAGCCAAGAGACCCAGTACTTC.

This clonotype was found a few times. This chain uses TRBV2 with TRBJ1-5, with unresolved D. The CDR3 is made up of 14 amino acids. Germline CDR1 SNHLY, CDR2 FYNNEI. Trimming cost V 3 bases and J 4 bases, with 10 bases left between them. The DNA of the CDR3 is TGTGCCAGCAGTGATGGGCAGCGGAATCAGCCCCAGCATTTT. It yields the protein CASSDGQRNQPQHF. The whole variable domain, remainder taken from reference TRBV2 and TRBJ1-5, is EPEVTQTPSHQVTQMGQEVILRCVPISNHLYFYWYRQILGQKVEFLVSFYNNEISEKSEIFDDQFSVERPDGSNFTLKIRSTKLEDSAMYFCASSDGQRNQPQHFGDGTRLSIL.

This clonotype was recorded a few times. The chain uses TRBV21-1 and TRBJ1-1. TRBV21-1 is a pseudogene segment. The CDR3 consists of 14 residues. The CDR3 DNA sequence: TGTGCCAGCAGCCTTTTCGGAGTGAACACTGAAGCTTTCTTT. Translated, it gives CASSLFGVNTEAFF.

This clonotype was seen more than once but under ten times. The CDR3 spells CASSGRGPYSNQPQHF. The CDR3 DNA reads as TGTGCCAGCAGCGGAAGGGGGCCGTATAGCAATCAGCCCCAGCATTTT. The chain carries TRBV7-9 and TRBJ1-5; the match to TRBD1 covers 7 bases. After removal of 5 bases from V and 0 bases from J, the junction contained 7 bases not matched to a gene. The germline V gene has CDR1 SEHNR and CDR2 FQNEAQ (reference sequence). CDR3 length: 16 amino acids.

The V and J genes are TRBV7-6 and TRBJ2-1, with TRBD2 matching over 7 bases. J lost 2 bases, V lost 1 base, and 11 bases had no gene match. Germline V gives CDR1 SGHVS, CDR2 FNYEAQ. CDR3 length: 18 amino acids. The CDR3 coding sequence is TGTGCCAGCAGCTTAGTTGGTGGGCGGGGGTCTCCCTACAATGAGCAGTTCTTC. This sequence encodes CASSLVGGRGSPYNEQFF. Based on the CDR3 plus reference TRBV7-6 and TRBJ2-1, the full variable domain is GAGVSQSPRYKVTKRGQDVALRCDPISGHVSLYWYRQALGQGPEFLTYFNYEAQQDKSGLPNDRFSAERPEGSISTLTIQRTEQRDSAMYRCASSLVGGRGSPYNEQFFGPGTRLTVL.

This chain joins TRBV10-2 and TRBJ2-7; 10 nucleotides agree with TRBD1. The CDR3 runs 15 residues. Unmatched junction bases numbered 7, after V lost 6 bases and J lost 2 bases. Germline V CDR1 and CDR2: WSHSY, SAAADI. The CDR3 sequence is CASREGQGFTYEQYF. The CDR3 nucleotides are TGCGCCAGCAGGGAGGGACAGGGGTTTACCTACGAGCAGTACTTC.

On this clonotype itself: One end of the junction is discordant with germline, which a read error may explain. The rearrangement uses TRBV3-1 and TRBJ2-3; D tentatively fits TRBD1 or TRBD2 (5 bases each). From germline, CDR1 is LGHDT and CDR2 YNNKEL (reference sequence). The CDR3 spans 19 residues. CDR3 region: CASSQVTQEAKYYTETQYF. The CDR3 coding sequence is TGTGCCAGCAGCCAAGTTACACAGGAGGCGAAGTATTACACAGAGACGCAGTATTTT.

This clonotype was counted a few times. The genes are TRBV6-2 or TRBV6-3 and TRBJ2-1; D is ambiguous. The DNA end is more similar to TRBJ2-7, so the J call may be wrong. This CDR3 is built from 12 residues. In germline, CDR1 is MNHEY, CDR2 SVGEGT. The CDR3 DNA is TGTGCCAGCAGTTCAGCCTACAATGAGCAGTACTTC. It yields the protein CASSSAYNEQYF.

V is TRBV14 and J is TRBJ1-4; D is ambiguous. This CDR3 spans 13 amino acids. V was trimmed by 4 bases and J by 8 bases, leaving 11 bases between them. CDR1 is SGHDN, CDR2 FVKESK, per germline. CDR3 sequence (DNA): TGTGCCAGCAGCCCCGTCCGAATCGAAAAACTGTTTTTT. Residues: CASSPVRIEKLFF.

This rearrangement joins TRBV29-1 to TRBJ2-6, with D possibly matching TRBD1 (6 bases). The V gene's germline CDR1 is SQVTM and CDR2 ANQGSEA. The V gene lost 3 bases and the J gene lost 3 bases, with 21 bases spanning the gap. This CDR3 is 18 amino acids long. CDR3 sequence reads: CSVDLGPGVAIGANVLTF. CDR3 nucleotide sequence: TGCAGCGTTGATTTGGGCCCAGGGGTGGCGATTGGGGCCAACGTCCTGACTTTC.

This clonotype was counted only a few times. The chain employs TRBV6-2 or TRBV6-3 and TRBJ1-2; no firm D call. V lost 0 bases and J 6 bases, leaving 14 bases between the germline ends. This CDR3 is 15 amino acids long. Germline V lookup: CDR1 MNHEY, CDR2 SVGEGT. CDR3 bases: TGTGCCAGCAGTTACTCGATGTTTGCCGACCATGGCTACACCTTC. It codes for CASSYSMFADHGYTF.

This chain links TRBV27 with TRBJ2-7; D perhaps matches TRBD1 (6 bases). CDR3 length equals 15 residues. V lost 5 bases and J lost 2, with 16 bases in between. In germline, CDR1 is MNHEY, CDR2 SMNVEV (reference sequence). CDR3 sequence reads: CASSTSRDNAYEQYF. As DNA, the CDR3 is TGTGCCAGCAGTACCTCCCGGGACAACGCCTACGAGCAGTACTTC.

The V and J genes are TRBV19 and TRBJ2-1; 8 bases fit TRBD2. Germline values: CDR1 LNHDA, CDR2 SQIVND (reference sequence). The CDR3 extends over 16 amino acids. J lost 2 bases, V lost 3 bases, and 6 bases had no gene match. The CDR3 bases are TGTGCCAGTAGTATCTTAGCGGGACGACCCTACAATGAGCAGTTCTTC. Translation gives CASSILAGRPYNEQFF.